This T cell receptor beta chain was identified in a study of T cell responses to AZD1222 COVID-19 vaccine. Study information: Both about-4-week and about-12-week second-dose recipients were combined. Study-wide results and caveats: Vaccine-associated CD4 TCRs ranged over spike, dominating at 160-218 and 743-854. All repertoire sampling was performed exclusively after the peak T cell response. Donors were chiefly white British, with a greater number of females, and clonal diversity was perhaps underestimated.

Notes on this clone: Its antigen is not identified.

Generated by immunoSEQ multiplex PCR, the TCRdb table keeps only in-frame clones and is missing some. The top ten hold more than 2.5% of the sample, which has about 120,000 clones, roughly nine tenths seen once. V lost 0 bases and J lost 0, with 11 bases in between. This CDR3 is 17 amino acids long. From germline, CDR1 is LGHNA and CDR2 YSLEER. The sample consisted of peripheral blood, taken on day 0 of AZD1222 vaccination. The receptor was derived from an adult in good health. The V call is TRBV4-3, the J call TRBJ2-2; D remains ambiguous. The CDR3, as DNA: TGCGCCAGCAGCCAAGAGTTTGCCTTCGCGAACACCGGGGAGCTGTTTTTT. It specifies CASSQEFAFANTGELFF.